This record covers a single T cell receptor (beta chain). Its antigen is unknown. The sample originates from a study of CD8+ T cells in alopecia areata. Study summary: Tofacitinib continued for 6 to 18 months and was then withheld for 6 months. Whole-study results and caveats: Persistence of many expanded lesional clones was seen in scalp and blood during tofacitinib. Whether baseline CD8+ expansion is linked to response remains uncertain, given a single nonresponder.

Sequencing templates came from extracted RNA that was reverse transcribed into cDNA. Repertoires were generated with immunoSEQ multiplex PCR, while TCRdb's copy carries only in-frame clones and drops some. Of around 190,000 clones in the sample, around three fifths are singletons; the top ten hold 1.3%. This sample's treatment: oral pan-JAK inhibitor, 5-10 mg twice daily. Peripheral blood and lesional scalp punch biopsies came from alopecia areata patients. V was cut by 0 bases and J by 0 bases, with 12 bases left in between. CDR1 and CDR2 (germline): MGHDK, SYGVNS. This CDR3 has 18 residues. The material was CD4+ T cells sorted from blood, obtained around week 49, from a patient treated with tofacitinib. The rearrangement uses TRBV25-1 and TRBJ2-6; a weak D match, TRBD2 (6 bases). The sequence came from a human donor with alopecia areata. The CDR3 spells CASSEYIREFSGANVLTF. The CDR3 nucleotides read TGTGCCAGCAGTGAATATATTCGGGAGTTCTCTGGGGCCAACGTCCTGACTTTC.